This T cell receptor (beta chain) was documented in a study of human T cells and chemical hapten exposure. Findings of the study overall: The count of PT1 expanded TCRs correlated positively with patch test score. TCRs above 1 in 1000 frequency did not change with DPC sensitization.

MiXCR, run by TCRdb on the RACE reads, gives a single entry per CDR3 protein. The sample includes under 100,000 distinct CDR3 sequences, 8.5% seen only once; the top ten take just over 2.5%. This sample's time point: pre-sensitization, week 0. Documented treatment: therapeutic diphenylcyclopropenone sensitization with weekly scalp DPC. This CDR3 comprises 13 residues. V lost 2 bases, J lost 5 bases, and 7 bases lay in between. Looked up from germline, CDR1 is KGHSH and CDR2 is LQKENI. About this clonotype: Its specificity is unknown.

Material: whole blood, obtained in connection with sensitization to the hapten diphenylcyclopropenone (DPC). The source of this sequence is a man in his forties or fifties with alopecia areata. Some clones in this sample may be carry-over from other donors' samples. V gene TRBV18 combines with J gene TRBJ1-5; no reliable D call. The chain's CDR3 is CASSPVKDQPQHF. The CDR3 DNA sequence: TGTGCCAGCTCACCAGTTAAGGATCAGCCCCAGCATTTT.